The clone carrying this T cell receptor (beta chain) was counted ten times or more. The sample originates from a study of T cells in Graves' hyperthyroidism and ophthalmopathy. An approximately 9.4 ml volume of fresh peripheral blood provided the PBMCs. Amplification targeted TCR beta CDR3 regions from RNA transcripts. HTBI primers drove first-round RT-PCR of the TCR CDR3. MiXCR was run by TCRdb on the multiplex PCR reads, yielding one entry per CDR3 protein. The table shows 350,000 to 450,000 distinct CDR3 sequences, with about a sixth occurring only once. Germline assignment: CDR1 MNHNS and CDR2 SASEGT. Trimming removed 7 bases from V and 6 bases from J, with 22 bases in between. The CDR3 length is 16 residues.

The rearrangement links TRBV6-1 to TRBJ2-1; D is perhaps TRBD1 (6 bases). The receptor comes from a woman in her twenties or thirties with Graves' hyperthyroidism that later progressed to Graves' ophthalmopathy. The specimen sequenced was blood. This CDR3 reads CASIDSEGIGGNEQFF. The CDR3 bases are TGTGCCAGCATCGATAGCGAGGGAATAGGGGGCAATGAGCAGTTCTTC.